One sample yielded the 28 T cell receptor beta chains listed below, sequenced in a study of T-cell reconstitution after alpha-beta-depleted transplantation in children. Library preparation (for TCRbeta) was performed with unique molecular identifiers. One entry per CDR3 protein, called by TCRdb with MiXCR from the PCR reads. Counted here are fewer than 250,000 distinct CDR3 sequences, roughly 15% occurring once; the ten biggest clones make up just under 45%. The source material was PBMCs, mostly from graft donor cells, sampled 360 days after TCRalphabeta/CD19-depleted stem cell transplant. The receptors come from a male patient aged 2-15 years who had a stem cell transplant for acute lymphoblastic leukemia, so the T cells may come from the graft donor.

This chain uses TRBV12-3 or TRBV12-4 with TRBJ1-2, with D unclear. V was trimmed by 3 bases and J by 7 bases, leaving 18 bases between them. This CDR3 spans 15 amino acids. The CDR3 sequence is CASSFSVLGSGGYTF. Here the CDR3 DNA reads TGTGCCAGCAGTTTCTCGGTACTGGGCTCGGGTGGCTACACCTTC.

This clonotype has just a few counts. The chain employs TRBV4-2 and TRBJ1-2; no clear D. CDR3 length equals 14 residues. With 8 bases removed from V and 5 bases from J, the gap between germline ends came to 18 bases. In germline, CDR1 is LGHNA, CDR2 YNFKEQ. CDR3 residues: CASGPPDGSYGYTF. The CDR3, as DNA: TGTGCCAGCGGGCCACCCGACGGGTCTTATGGCTACACCTTC.

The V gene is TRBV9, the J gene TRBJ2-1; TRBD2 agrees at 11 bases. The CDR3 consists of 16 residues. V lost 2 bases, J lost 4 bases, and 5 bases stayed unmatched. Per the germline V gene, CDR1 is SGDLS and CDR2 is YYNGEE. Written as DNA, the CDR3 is TGTGCCAGCAGCGTGGGGACTAGCGGCCATTACAATGAGCAGTTCTTC. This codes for CASSVGTSGHYNEQFF.

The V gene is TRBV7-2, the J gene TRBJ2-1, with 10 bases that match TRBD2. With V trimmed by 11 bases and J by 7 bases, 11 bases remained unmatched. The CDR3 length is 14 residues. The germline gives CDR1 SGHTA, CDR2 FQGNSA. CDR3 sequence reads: CAGGLAGVTNEQFF. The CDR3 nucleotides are TGTGCCGGGGGGCTAGCGGGGGTTACAAATGAGCAGTTCTTC.

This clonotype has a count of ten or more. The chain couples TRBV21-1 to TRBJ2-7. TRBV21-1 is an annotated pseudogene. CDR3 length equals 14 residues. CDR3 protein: CASSKVGWTYEQYF. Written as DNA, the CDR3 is TGTGCCAGCAGCAAAGTCGGGTGGACCTACGAGCAGTACTTC.

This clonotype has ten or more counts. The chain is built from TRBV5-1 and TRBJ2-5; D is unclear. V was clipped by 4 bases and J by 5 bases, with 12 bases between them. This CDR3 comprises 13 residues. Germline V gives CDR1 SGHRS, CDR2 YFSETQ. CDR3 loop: CASSPFLTETQYF. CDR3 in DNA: TGCGCCAGCAGCCCTTTTTTGACGGAGACCCAGTACTTC.

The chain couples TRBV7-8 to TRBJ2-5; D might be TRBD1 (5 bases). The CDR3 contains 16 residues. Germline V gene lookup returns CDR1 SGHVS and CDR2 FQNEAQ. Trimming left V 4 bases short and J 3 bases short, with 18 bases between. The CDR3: CASSSLVLQGEETQYF. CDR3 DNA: TGTGCCAGCAGCTCGCTGGTCCTTCAGGGCGAAGAGACCCAGTACTTC. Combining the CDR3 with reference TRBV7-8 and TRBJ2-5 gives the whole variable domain GAGVSQSPRYKVAKRGQDVALRCDPISGHVSLFWYQQALGQGPEFLTYFQNEAQLDKSGLPSDRFFAERPEGSVSTLKIQRTQQEDSAVYLCASSSLVLQGEETQYFGPGTRLLVL.

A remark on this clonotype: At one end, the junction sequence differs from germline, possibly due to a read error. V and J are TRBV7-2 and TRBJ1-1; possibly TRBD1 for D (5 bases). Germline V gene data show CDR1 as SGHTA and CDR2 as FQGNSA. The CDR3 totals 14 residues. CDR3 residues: CASTLETVNTEAFF. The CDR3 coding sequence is TGTGCCAGCACCTTAGAGACAGTGAACACTGAAGCTTTCTTT. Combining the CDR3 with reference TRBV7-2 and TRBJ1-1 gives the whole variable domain GAGVSQSPSNKVTEKGKDVELRCDPISGHTALYWYRQSLGQGLEFLIYFQGNSAPDKSGLPSDRFSAERTGGSVSTLTIQRTQQEDSAVYLCASTLETVNTEAFFGQGTRLTVV.

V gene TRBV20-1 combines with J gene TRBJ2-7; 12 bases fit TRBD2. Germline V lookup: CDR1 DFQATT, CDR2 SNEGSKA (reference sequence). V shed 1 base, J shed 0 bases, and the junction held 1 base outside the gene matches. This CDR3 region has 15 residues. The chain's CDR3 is CSARGTSGASYEQYF. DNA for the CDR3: TGCAGTGCTAGAGGGACTAGCGGGGCCTCCTACGAGCAGTACTTC.

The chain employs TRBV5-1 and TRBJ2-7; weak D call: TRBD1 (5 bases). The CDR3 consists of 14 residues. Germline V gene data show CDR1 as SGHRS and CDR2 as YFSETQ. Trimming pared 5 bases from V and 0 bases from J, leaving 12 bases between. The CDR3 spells CASREGQVSYEQYF. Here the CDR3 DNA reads TGCGCCAGCAGGGAAGGACAAGTCTCCTACGAGCAGTACTTC. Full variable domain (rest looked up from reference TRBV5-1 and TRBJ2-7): KAGVTQTPRYLIKTRGQQVTLSCSPISGHRSVSWYQQTPGQGLQFLFEYFSETQRNKGNFPGRFSGRQFSNSRSEMNVSTLELGDSALYLCASREGQVSYEQYFGPGTRLTVT.

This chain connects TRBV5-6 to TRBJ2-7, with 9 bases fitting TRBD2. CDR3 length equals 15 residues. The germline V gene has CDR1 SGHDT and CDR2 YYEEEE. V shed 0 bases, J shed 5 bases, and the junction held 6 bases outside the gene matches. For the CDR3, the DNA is TGTGCCAGCAGCTTGGGTCTAGCGGGATGGAACGAGCAGTACTTC. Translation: CASSLGLAGWNEQYF.

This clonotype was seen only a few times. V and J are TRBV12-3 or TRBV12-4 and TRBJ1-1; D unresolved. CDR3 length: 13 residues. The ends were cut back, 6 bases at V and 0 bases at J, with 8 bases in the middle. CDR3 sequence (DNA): TGTGCCAGCAGCCGATTGGTGAACACTGAAGCTTTCTTT. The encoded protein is CASSRLVNTEAFF.

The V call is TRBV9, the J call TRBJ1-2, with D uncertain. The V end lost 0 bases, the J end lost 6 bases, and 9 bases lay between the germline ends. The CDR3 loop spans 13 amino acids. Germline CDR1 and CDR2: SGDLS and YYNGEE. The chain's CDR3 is CASSVATEDGYTF. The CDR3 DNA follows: TGTGCCAGCAGCGTAGCTACGGAGGATGGCTACACCTTC.

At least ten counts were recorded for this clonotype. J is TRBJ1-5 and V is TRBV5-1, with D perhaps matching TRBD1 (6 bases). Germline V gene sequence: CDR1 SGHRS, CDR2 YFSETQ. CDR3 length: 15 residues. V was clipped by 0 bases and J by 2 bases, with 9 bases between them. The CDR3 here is CASSLAEGGNQPQHF. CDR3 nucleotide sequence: TGCGCCAGCAGCTTGGCCGAGGGGGGCAATCAGCCCCAGCATTTT.

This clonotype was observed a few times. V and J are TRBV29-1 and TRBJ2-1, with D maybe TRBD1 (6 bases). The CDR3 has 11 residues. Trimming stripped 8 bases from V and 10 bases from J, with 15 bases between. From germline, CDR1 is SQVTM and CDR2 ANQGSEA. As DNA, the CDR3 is TGCAGCACCGTGGGGGCTGGGGAGCAGTTCTTC. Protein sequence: CSTVGAGEQFF.

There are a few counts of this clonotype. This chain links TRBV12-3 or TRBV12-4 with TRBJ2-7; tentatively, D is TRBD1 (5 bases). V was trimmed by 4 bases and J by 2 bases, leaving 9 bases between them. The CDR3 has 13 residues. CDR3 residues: CASSSGITYEQYF. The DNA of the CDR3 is TGTGCCAGCAGTTCAGGGATTACCTACGAGCAGTACTTC.

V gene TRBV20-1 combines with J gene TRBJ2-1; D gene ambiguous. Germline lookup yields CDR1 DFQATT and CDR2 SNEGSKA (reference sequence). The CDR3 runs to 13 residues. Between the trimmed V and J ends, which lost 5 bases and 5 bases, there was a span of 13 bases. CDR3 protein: CSAGYSSHNEQFF. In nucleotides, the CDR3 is TGCAGTGCTGGTTACTCGTCCCACAATGAGCAGTTCTTC.

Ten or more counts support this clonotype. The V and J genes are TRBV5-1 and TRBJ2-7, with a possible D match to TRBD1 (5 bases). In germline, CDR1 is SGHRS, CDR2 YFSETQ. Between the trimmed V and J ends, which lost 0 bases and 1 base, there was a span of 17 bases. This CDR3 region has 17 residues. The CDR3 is CASSLDLGRVGSYEQYF. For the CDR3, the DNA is TGCGCCAGCAGCTTGGATCTGGGCAGGGTGGGGTCCTACGAGCAGTACTTC.

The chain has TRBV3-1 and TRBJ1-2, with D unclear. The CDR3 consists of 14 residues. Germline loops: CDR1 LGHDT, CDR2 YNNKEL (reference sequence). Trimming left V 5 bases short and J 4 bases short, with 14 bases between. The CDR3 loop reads CASSAPGVSYGYTF. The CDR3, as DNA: TGTGCCAGCAGCGCTCCCGGGGTCTCCTATGGCTACACCTTC. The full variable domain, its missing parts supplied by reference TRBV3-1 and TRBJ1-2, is DTAVSQTPKYLVTQMGNDKSIKCEQNLGHDTMYWYKQDSKKFLKIMFSYNNKELIINETVPNRFSPKSPDKAHLNLHINSLELGDSAVYFCASSAPGVSYGYTFGSGTRLTVV.

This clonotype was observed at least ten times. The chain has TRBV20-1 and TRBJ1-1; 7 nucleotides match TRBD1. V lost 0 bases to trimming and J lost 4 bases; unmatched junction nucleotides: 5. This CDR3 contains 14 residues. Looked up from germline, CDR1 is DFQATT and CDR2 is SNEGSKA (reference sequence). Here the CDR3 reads CSARELRGFTEAFF. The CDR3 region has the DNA TGCAGTGCTAGAGAGCTCAGGGGGTTCACTGAAGCTTTCTTT.

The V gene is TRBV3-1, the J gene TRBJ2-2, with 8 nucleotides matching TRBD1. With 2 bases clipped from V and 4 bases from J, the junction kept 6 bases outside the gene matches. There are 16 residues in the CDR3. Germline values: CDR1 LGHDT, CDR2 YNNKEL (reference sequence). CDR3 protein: CASSQHGQGSTGELFF. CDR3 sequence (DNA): TGTGCCAGCAGCCAACATGGACAGGGTTCCACCGGGGAGCTGTTTTTT.

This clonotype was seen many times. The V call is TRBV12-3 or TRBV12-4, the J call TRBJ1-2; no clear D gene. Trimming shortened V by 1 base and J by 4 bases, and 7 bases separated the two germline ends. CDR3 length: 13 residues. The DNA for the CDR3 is TGTGCCAGCAGTTTAGGTGCGGTCTATGGCTACACCTTC. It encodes CASSLGAVYGYTF.

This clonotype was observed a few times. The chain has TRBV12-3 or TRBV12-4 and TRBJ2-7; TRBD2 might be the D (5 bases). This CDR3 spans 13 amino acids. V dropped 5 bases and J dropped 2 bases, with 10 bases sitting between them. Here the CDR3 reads CASSTWTAYEQYF. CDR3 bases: TGTGCCAGCAGTACCTGGACTGCCTACGAGCAGTACTTC.

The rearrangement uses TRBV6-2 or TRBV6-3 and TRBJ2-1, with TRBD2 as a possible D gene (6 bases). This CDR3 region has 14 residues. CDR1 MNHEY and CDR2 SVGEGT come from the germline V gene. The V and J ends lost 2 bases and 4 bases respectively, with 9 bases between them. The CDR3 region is CASSYGGTYNEQFF. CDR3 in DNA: TGTGCCAGCAGTTACGGAGGGACTTACAATGAGCAGTTCTTC.

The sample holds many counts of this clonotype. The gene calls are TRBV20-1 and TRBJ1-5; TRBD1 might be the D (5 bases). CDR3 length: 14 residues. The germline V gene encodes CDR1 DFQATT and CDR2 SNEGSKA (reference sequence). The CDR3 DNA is TGCAGCCCTTTGCCGGGGCTGTCGGGCCAGCCCCAGCATTTT. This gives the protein CSPLPGLSGQPQHF.

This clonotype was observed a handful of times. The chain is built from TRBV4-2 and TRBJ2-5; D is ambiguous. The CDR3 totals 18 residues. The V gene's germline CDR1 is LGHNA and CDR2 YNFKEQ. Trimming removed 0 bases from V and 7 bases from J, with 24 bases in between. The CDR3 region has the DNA TGTGCCAGCAGCCAAGATTGGGCCGCGATGGGCAGGACCGGGACCCAGTACTTC. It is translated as CASSQDWAAMGRTGTQYF.

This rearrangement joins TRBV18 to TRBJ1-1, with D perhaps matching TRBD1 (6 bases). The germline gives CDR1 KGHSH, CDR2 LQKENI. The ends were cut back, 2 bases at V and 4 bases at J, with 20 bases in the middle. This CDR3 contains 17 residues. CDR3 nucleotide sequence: TGTGCCAGCTCACCATACCCGGTAACCCAGGGGCGCACTGAAGCTTTCTTT. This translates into CASSPYPVTQGRTEAFF. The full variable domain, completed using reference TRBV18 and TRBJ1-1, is NAGVMQNPRHLVRRRGQEARLRCSPMKGHSHVYWYRQLPEEGLKFMVYLQKENIIDESGMPKERFSAEFPKEGPSILRIQQVVRGDSAAYFCASSPYPVTQGRTEAFFGQGTRLTVV.

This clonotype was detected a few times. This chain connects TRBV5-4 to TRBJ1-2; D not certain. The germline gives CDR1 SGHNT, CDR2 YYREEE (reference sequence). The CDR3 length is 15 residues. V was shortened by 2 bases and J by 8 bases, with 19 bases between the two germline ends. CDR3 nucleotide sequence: TGTGCCAGCAGCTTTGCCCCCGGGTTACGAGAGGGCTACACCTTC. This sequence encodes CASSFAPGLREGYTF.